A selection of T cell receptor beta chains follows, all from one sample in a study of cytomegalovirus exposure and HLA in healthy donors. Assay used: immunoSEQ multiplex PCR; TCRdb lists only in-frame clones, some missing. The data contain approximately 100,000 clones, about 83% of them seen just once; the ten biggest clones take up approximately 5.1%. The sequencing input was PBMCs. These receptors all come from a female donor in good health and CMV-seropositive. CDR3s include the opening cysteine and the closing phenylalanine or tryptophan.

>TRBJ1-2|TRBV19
CASSADRGAYYGYTF
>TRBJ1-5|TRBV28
CASSSRYPLVKNQPQHF
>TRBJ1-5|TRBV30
CAWSPGMGPQHF
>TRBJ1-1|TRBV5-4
CASSLGHNTEAFF
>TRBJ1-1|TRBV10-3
CAISEDGRLNTEAFF
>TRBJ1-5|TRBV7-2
CASSWTGVGNQPQHF
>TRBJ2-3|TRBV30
CAWSYSDTQYF
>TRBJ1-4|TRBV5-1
CASSLAVSSGGNEKLFF
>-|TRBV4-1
CASSQGLGGIYEQYF
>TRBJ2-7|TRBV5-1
CASSLAGDLYEQYF
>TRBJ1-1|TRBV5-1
CASTTGGEAEAFF
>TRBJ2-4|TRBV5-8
CASLLAGGYIQYF
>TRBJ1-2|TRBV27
CASSWDRRNGYTF
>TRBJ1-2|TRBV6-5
CASRNDRGPSGYTF
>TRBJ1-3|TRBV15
CATSRDPPGQGNTIYF
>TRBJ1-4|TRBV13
CASSVGEGTGGTNEKLFF
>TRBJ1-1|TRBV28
CASSSVPGQGNTEAFF
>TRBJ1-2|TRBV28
CASSVAKGALYGYTF
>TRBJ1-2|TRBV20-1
CSADRVDGYTF
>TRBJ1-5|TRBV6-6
CASREQGRSNQPQHF
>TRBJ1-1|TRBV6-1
CASSETYRRTEAFF
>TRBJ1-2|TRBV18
CASSPQQGAFSEGYGYTF
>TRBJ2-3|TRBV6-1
CASSGLAGLGNTQYF
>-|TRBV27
CASSPASGLGYEQFF
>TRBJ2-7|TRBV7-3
CASSSQQGSSYEQYF
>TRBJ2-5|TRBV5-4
CASSLGTRGAQYF
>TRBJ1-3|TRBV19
CASSQAGGSYRGNTIYF
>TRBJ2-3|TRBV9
CASSVRQGAVTDTQYF
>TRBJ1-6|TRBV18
CASSKLGQATPDNSPLHF
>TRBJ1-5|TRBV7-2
CASSPRSGGNQPQHF
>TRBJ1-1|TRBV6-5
CASSFPGGTEAFF
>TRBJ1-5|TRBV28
CAGSEQGVSNQPQHF
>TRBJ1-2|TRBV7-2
CASSLGGGSSYGYTF
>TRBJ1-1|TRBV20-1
CSADDRGAFF
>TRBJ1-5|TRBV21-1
CASNPTGNQPQHF